This entry lists 19 T cell receptor beta chains sequenced from one sample in a study of T-cell reconstitution after alpha-beta-depleted transplantation in children. Unique molecular identifiers were used to barcode this TCRbeta library. Each CDR3 protein is one row after TCRdb ran MiXCR on the PCR reads. The data show about 27,000 distinct CDR3 sequences, with under 8% seen just once and around 7% held by the top ten. The input for sequencing was PBMCs, mostly from graft donor cells, taken 180 days after TCRalphabeta/CD19-depleted stem cell transplant. The source of these receptors is a male patient younger than 18 who had a stem cell transplant for acute myeloid leukemia, so the T cells may come from the graft donor.

At least ten counts were recorded for this clonotype. The gene calls are TRBV7-3 and TRBJ2-1; the D is unclear. This CDR3 is 15 amino acids long. The V end lost 2 bases, the J end lost 1 base, and 9 bases lay between the germline ends. The V gene's germline CDR1 is SGHTA and CDR2 FQGTGA. CDR3 bases: TGTGCCAGCAGCTTAGTACTCGGGTCCTACAATGAGCAGTTCTTC. Amino acids: CASSLVLGSYNEQFF.

This clonotype occurred many times. The chain joins TRBV28 to TRBJ2-1; D is perhaps TRBD1 or TRBD2 (5 bases each). The CDR3 sequence is 14 residues long. Germline V CDR1 and CDR2: MDHEN, SYDVKM. With 6 bases removed from V and 5 bases from J, the gap between germline ends came to 14 bases. The CDR3 loop reads CASRPSGTNNEQFF. CDR3 DNA: TGTGCCAGCAGGCCTTCGGGGACCAACAATGAGCAGTTCTTC.

This clonotype was seen at least ten times. V is TRBV28 and J is TRBJ1-5; D unclear. V lost 5 bases and J 0 bases, leaving 14 bases between the germline ends. This CDR3 comprises 16 residues. Germline V gene lookup returns CDR1 MDHEN and CDR2 SYDVKM. The CDR3 region has the DNA TGTGCCAGCAGTCGCAGGATACTCTATAGCAATCAGCCCCAGCATTTT. This codes for CASSRRILYSNQPQHF.

This clonotype was counted ten times or more. The V gene is TRBV7-9, the J gene TRBJ1-6; TRBD1 agrees at 8 bases. This CDR3 comprises 19 residues. Germline CDR1 SEHNR, CDR2 FQNEAQ (reference sequence). Trimming at V came to 3 bases and at J to 5 bases, leaving 15 bases not matched to a gene. For the CDR3, the DNA is TGTGCCAGCAGCTTCCGGATCTCCGCAAGGACAGGGAATAATTCACCCCTCCACTTT. This sequence encodes CASSFRISARTGNNSPLHF.

This clonotype was seen ten or more times. The chain uses TRBV5-5 and TRBJ2-1, with 11 bases aligning to TRBD2. The CDR3 loop spans 15 amino acids. The V gene's germline CDR1 is SGHKS and CDR2 YYEKEE (reference sequence). Unmatched junction bases numbered 7, after V lost 4 bases and J lost 7 bases. The CDR3 sequence: CASSPSGLAVNEQFF. The CDR3 nucleotides are TGTGCCAGCAGCCCCTCGGGACTAGCGGTAAATGAGCAGTTCTTC. The full variable domain, in which reference TRBV5-5 and TRBJ2-1 provide the parts outside the CDR3, is DAGVTQSPTHLIKTRGQQVTLRCSPISGHKSVSWYQQVLGQGPQFIFQYYEKEERGRGNFPDRFSARQFPNYSSELNVNALLLGDSALYLCASSPSGLAVNEQFFGPGTRLTVL.

This clonotype was detected many times. The chain has TRBV7-2 and TRBJ2-3; 13 bases align to TRBD2. The V and J ends lost 1 base and 4 bases, in that order; junction bases with no gene match: 2. The CDR3 contains 16 residues. Germline loops: CDR1 SGHTA, CDR2 FQGNSA. The CDR3 is CASSLGLAGGSDTQYF. DNA of the CDR3: TGTGCCAGCAGCTTAGGACTAGCGGGAGGTTCAGATACGCAGTATTTT.

The chain has TRBV2 and TRBJ2-5, with 9 bases aligning to TRBD2. Germline V gives CDR1 SNHLY, CDR2 FYNNEI. The CDR3 is made up of 18 amino acids. The chain's CDR3 is CTISEEASSGTFGETQYF. CDR3 coding DNA: TGTACCATCAGCGAGGAAGCCTCTAGCGGGACTTTTGGGGAGACCCAGTACTTC.

Many counts were recorded for this clonotype. The chain links TRBV2 to TRBJ2-7, with TRBD1 identical over 9 bases. Losses at the gene ends were 4 bases for V and 6 bases for J; bases not matched to a gene: 7. CDR3 length equals 14 residues. CDR1 and CDR2 from the germline V gene are SNHLY and FYNNEI. CDR3 sequence: CASSGGQGVAEQYF. The CDR3 DNA reads as TGTGCCAGCAGTGGGGGACAGGGAGTTGCCGAGCAGTACTTC. The full variable domain, rest sourced from reference TRBV2 and TRBJ2-7, is EPEVTQTPSHQVTQMGQEVILRCVPISNHLYFYWYRQILGQKVEFLVSFYNNEISEKSEIFDDQFSVERPDGSNFTLKIRSTKLEDSAMYFCASSGGQGVAEQYFGPGTRLTVT.

This clonotype occurred many times. V gene TRBV5-6 combines with J gene TRBJ2-2; TRBD1 matches at 8 bases. In germline, CDR1 is SGHDT, CDR2 YYEEEE. V dropped 4 bases and J dropped 2; count of bases not matched to a gene: 4. This CDR3 is built from 15 residues. CDR3 in amino acids: CASSEGQGNTGELFF. As DNA, the CDR3 is TGTGCCAGCAGCGAAGGACAGGGAAACACCGGGGAGCTGTTTTTT.

In the case of this clonotype: A much more abundant neighbour one base away suggests this may be a read error. The rearrangement joins TRBV18 to TRBJ1-4, with no clear D. Germline V gene sequence: CDR1 KGHSH, CDR2 LQKENI. The CDR3 runs to 14 residues. Trimming removed 3 bases at V and 4 bases at J, with 9 bases between. This CDR3 is CASSPRRFNEKLFF. The DNA for the CDR3 is TGTGCCAGCTCACCGAGGCGGTTTAATGAAAAACTGTTTTTT.

This clonotype was found many times. This CDR3 is CASTARDTEGRDTQYF. DNA for the CDR3: TGTGCCAGCACCGCCCGGGACACCGAGGGGAGAGATACGCAGTATTTT. The J gene is TRBJ2-3, the V gene TRBV7-9, with D tentatively TRBD1 (6 bases). The germline CDR1 and CDR2 sequences are SEHNR and FQNEAQ (reference sequence). Trimming left V 7 bases short and J 5 bases short, with 22 bases between. The CDR3 has 16 residues.

This clonotype has a count of ten or more. The chain links TRBV9 to TRBJ2-5; D might be TRBD2 (7 bases). The CDR3 is 14 residues long. Trimming cost V 0 bases and J 4 bases, with 10 bases left between them. Germline assignment: CDR1 SGDLS and CDR2 YYNGEE. The DNA for the CDR3 is TGTGCCAGCAGCGTAGAGGGGGGGCGAGAGACCCAGTACTTC. It codes for CASSVEGGRETQYF.

This clonotype showed up many times. The chain combines TRBV20-1 with TRBJ1-6; D is possibly TRBD1 (5 bases). CDR1 is DFQATT, CDR2 SNEGSKA, per germline (reference sequence). This CDR3 region has 14 residues. V was clipped by 5 bases and J by 7 bases, with 15 bases between them. The CDR3: CSALRQNQNSPLHF. Here the CDR3 DNA reads TGCAGTGCTTTGAGACAGAACCAAAATTCACCCCTCCACTTT.

This clonotype was seen many times. This sequence joins TRBV28 and TRBJ2-3; tentatively, D is TRBD1 (5 bases). The germline V gene encodes CDR1 MDHEN and CDR2 SYDVKM. The CDR3 sequence is 16 residues long. With 5 bases removed from V and 2 bases from J, the gap between germline ends came to 17 bases. The DNA of the CDR3 is TGTGCCAGCAGTCCCGGGCGACAGATTACCACAGATACGCAGTATTTT. Encoded protein: CASSPGRQITTDTQYF.

This clonotype was detected ten times or more. V is TRBV6-2 or TRBV6-3 and J is TRBJ1-1; the match to TRBD1 covers 7 bases. CDR1 and CDR2 from the germline V gene are MNHEY and SVGEGT. This CDR3 has 15 residues. The V gene end was trimmed by 6 bases and the J gene end by 7 bases; junction bases not matched to a gene: 14. The CDR3 region is CASSLFDLGQIEAFF. In nucleotides, the CDR3 is TGTGCCAGCAGCCTATTTGACCTGGGACAGATTGAAGCTTTCTTT.

This clonotype showed up many times. J is TRBJ2-6 and V is TRBV7-9; 8 bases fit TRBD2. The CDR3 is 17 amino acids. V was pared by 6 bases and J by 0 bases, with 7 bases of the junction left unmatched. The V gene's germline CDR1 is SEHNR and CDR2 FQNEAQ (reference sequence). In DNA form, the CDR3 reads TGTGCCAGCAGAGCACTAGCGGAAATCTCTGGGGCCAACGTCCTGACTTTC. It translates to CASRALAEISGANVLTF.

The chain employs TRBV7-3 and TRBJ2-3; 12 nucleotides align to TRBD2. V shed 5 bases, J shed 1 base, and the junction held 7 bases outside the gene matches. The CDR3 consists of 17 residues. CDR1 and CDR2 from the germline V gene are SGHTA and FQGTGA. The CDR3 is CASSPWTSGKGTDTQYF. The DNA for the CDR3 is TGTGCCAGCAGCCCTTGGACTAGCGGGAAGGGCACAGATACGCAGTATTTT.

This clonotype was recorded at least ten times. The rearrangement joins TRBV27 to TRBJ1-2, with D tentatively TRBD1 (6 bases). Deletions cut 2 bases from V and 2 bases from J, with 9 bases between. The germline CDR1 and CDR2 sequences are MNHEY and SMNVEV (reference sequence). The CDR3 spans 14 residues. CDR3: CASSLMGANYGYTF. The CDR3 DNA is TGTGCCAGCAGTTTAATGGGGGCAAACTATGGCTACACCTTC.

This clonotype has at least ten counts. J is TRBJ2-1 and V is TRBV7-9, with 8 bases that match TRBD2. Germline V gives CDR1 SEHNR, CDR2 FQNEAQ (reference sequence). CDR3 length: 16 residues. V was clipped by 1 base and J by 5 bases; unmatched bases: 7. In nucleotides, the CDR3 is TGTGCCAGCAGCTTAGTTAAAGCGGGAGCTAACAATGAGCAGTTCTTC. Translated, it gives CASSLVKAGANNEQFF.